This T cell receptor beta chain is drawn from a study of T cell responses to AZD1222 COVID-19 vaccine (TCRdb year 2021). A note on the overall study: AZD1222 recipients given second doses at about 4 weeks or at about 12 weeks were pooled, since spike-specific TCR depth and breadth were not found to differ between the two schedules. TCR sequencing covered roughly 230 trial participants: 200 to 210 given two doses of AZD1222 and approximately 25 given two doses of MenACWY control vaccine. Enrollment into the trials was organized by age into subgroups of 18-55, 56-69 and 70-plus years, and those subgroups contained approximately 150, 30 and 60 TCR-sequenced participants, respectively.

The time point label on this specimen signifies: baseline before first vaccination. Vaccinee samples were obtained from the UK trials COV001 and COV002, which included a single-blind randomized controlled phase 2/3 trial of AZD1222 (ChAdOx1 nCoV-19) in healthy adults. For TCRbeta chain sequencing, PBMC samples were collected from trial participants at day 0 and at day 28 after the second dose. The CDR3 regions of human TCRbeta chains were analyzed by immunosequencing. Regarding the original processing steps: Repertoire TCRs were checked for matches against a reference library of SARS-CoV-2-specific TCRs that had been generated using the MIRA antigen-specificity platform. Breadth was defined as the fraction of unique TCRs that were SARS-CoV-2-associated. Depth was defined as the fraction of total T cells that were SARS-CoV-2-associated. Using the MIRA data, each spike-specific TCR was mapped to the spike region that the TCR reacts to and placed in a CD4 or CD8 class. Log10-transformed breadth and depth values were compared by one-way ANOVA with Sidak's multiple comparisons tests. Drawn from immuneACCESS, this table holds only the in-frame rearrangements with V and J called that TCRdb kept. Clones are partly lost; checked studies trace under half to an unresolved V gene and leave the rest unexplained. V, J and clone size reflect that table, while D and trimming were determined from the DNA. In this sample the table shows around 50,000 clones, 80% to 90% of which occur a single time. The ten most abundant clones make up about 10% of the sample.

Findings and caveats that apply to the study as a whole: Reportedly, close to half of the unique spike-specific TCRs recognized epitopes lying outside the regions that are mutated in the B.1.351 and B.1.1.7 variants. The whole spike protein was spanned by vaccine-associated CD4 TCRs, and dominant responses were seen in regions 160-218 and 743-854. Because no day 14 peak-response samples were available, repertoires were characterized only after the peak T cell response. Most participants were white British and females outnumbered males, and the authors suggested that clonal diversity may have been underestimated. Conclusions about previously exposed vaccinees were limited because only a handful of AZD1222 recipients were SARS-CoV-2 seropositive at baseline. The 56-69-year group was small, and its depth increase did not reach significance, likely because of low power. A significant rise in spike-specific TCR breadth and depth was observed after two AZD1222 doses relative to day 0 and relative to MenACWY recipients.

Of note for this clone: What antigen it recognizes has not been identified. Per-base quality was not reported, and no clone a single base away is much larger than it.

The CDR3 covers 17 residues, taking in both the cysteine and the phenylalanine. Here the CDR3 DNA is all that survives: 51 bases in frame from base 1. At the junction V is shortened by 1 base and J by 3 bases, with 15 bases in between. CDR1 and CDR2, per the germline V gene, are LGHNA and YNFKEQ. The TCR sequence derives from an adult in good health. The starting material was peripheral blood, obtained on day 0 of AZD1222 vaccination. The V and J segments used are TRBV4-2 and TRBJ2-2, with the D call perhaps TRBD1 or TRBD2, each one matching 6 bases. The nucleotides are TGTGCCAGCAGCCAAGGAGTGGGGGGCCCTTACACCGGGGAGCTGTTTTTT. Its protein product is CASSQGVGGPYTGELFF.